This T cell receptor (beta chain) was sequenced for a study of T cell responses to AZD1222 COVID-19 vaccine. TCRdb's table, derived via immunoSEQ multiplex PCR, lists solely in-frame clones and lacks some. The sample has some 150,000 clones, about nine tenths seen once. V was clipped by 5 bases and J by 1 base, with 26 bases between them. This CDR3 has 19 amino acids. Germline CDR1 and CDR2: LNHDA and SQIVND (reference sequence). The starting material was peripheral blood, obtained on day 0 of MenACWY control vaccination. The TCR was taken from an adult in good health. The chain uses TRBV19 and TRBJ1-2; D may be TRBD1 (6 bases). DNA of the CDR3: TGTGCCAGTAGTCCCCGTGGGCAGGGGACTATAACCCATAACTATGGCTACACCTTC. Translation: CASSPRGQGTITHNYGYTF.